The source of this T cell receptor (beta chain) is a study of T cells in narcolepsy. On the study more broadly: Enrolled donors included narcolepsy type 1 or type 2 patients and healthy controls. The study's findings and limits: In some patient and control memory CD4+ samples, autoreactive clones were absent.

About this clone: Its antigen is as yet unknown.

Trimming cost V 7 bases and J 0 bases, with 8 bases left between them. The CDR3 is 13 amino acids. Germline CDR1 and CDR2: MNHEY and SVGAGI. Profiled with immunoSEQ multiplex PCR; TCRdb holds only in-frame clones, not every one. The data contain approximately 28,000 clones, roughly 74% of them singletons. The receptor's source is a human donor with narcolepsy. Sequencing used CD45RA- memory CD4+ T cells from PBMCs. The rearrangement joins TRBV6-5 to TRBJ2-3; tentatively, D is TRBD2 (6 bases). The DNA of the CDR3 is TGTGCCAGCAAGGGGACTAGCACAGATACGCAGTATTTT. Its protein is CASKGTSTDTQYF.